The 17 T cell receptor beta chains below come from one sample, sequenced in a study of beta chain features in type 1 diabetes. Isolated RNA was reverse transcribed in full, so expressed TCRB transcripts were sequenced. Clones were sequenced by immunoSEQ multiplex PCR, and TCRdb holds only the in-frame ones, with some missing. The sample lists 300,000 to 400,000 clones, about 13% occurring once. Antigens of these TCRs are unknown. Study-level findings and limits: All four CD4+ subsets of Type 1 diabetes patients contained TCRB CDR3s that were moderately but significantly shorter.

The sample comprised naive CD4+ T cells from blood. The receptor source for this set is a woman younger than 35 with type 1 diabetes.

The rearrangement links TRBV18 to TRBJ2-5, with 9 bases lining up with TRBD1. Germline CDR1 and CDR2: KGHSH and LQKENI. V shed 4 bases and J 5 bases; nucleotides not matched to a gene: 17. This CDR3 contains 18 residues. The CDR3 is CASSLLLRDRVMDETQYF. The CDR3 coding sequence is TGTGCCAGCTCACTCCTCCTCCGGGACAGGGTAATGGATGAGACCCAGTACTTC.

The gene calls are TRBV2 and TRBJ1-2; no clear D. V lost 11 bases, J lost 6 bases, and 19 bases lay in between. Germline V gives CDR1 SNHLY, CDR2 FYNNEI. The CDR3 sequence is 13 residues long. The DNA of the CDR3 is TGTGCCGGCCGCGCCGATCGGGAAAATGGCTACACCTTC. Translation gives CAGRADRENGYTF.

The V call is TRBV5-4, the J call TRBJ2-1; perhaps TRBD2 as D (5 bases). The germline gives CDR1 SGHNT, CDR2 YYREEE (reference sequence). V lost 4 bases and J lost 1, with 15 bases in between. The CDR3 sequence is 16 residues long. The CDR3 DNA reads TGTGCCAGCAGCCCAAACCGGGGAATTTCCTACAATGAGCAGTTCTTC. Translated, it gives CASSPNRGISYNEQFF.

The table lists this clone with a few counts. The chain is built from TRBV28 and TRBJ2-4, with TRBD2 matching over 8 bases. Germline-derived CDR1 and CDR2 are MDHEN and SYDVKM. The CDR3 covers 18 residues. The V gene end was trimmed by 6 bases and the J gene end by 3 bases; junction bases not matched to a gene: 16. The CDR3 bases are TGTGCCAGCAGCCTTCCGAACCTTAGCGGGAAGGGCAAAAACATTCAGTACTTC. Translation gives CASSLPNLSGKGKNIQYF. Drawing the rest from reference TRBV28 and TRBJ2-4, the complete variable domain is DVKVTQSSRYLVKRTGEKVFLECVQDMDHENMFWYRQDPGLGLRLIYFSYDVKMKEKGDIPEGYSVSREKKERFSLILESASTNQTSMYLCASSLPNLSGKGKNIQYFGAGTRLSVL.

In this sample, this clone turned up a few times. CDR3 protein: CASSNRGEETQYF. DNA for the CDR3: TGCGCCAGCAGTAACAGGGGGGAAGAGACCCAGTACTTC. V usage is TRBV5-1 and J usage is TRBJ2-5, with 8 bases matching TRBD1. CDR3 length: 13 residues. Germline assignment: CDR1 SGHRS and CDR2 YFSETQ. V trimming: 5 bases; J trimming: 3 bases; junction bases outside the gene matches: 3.

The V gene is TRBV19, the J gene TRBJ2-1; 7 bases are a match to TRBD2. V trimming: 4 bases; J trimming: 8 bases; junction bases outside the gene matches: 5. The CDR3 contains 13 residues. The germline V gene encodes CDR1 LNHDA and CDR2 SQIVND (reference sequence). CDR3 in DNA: TGTGCCAGTAGTAGCGGGAGTAGCTATGAGCAGTTCTTC. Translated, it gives CASSSGSSYEQFF.

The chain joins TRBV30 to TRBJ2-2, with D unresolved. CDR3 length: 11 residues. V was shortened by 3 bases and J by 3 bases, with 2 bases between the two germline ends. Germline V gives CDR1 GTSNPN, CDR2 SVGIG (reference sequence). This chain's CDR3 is CAWSDTGELFF. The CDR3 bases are TGTGCCTGGAGCGACACCGGGGAGCTGTTTTTT.

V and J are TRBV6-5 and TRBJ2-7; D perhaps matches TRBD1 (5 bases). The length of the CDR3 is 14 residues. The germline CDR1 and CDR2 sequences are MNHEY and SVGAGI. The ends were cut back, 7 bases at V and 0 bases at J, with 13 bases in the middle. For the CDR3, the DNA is TGTGCCAGCACCTGGGGCAGGGCCTCCTACGAGCAGTACGTC. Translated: CASTWGRASYEQYV.

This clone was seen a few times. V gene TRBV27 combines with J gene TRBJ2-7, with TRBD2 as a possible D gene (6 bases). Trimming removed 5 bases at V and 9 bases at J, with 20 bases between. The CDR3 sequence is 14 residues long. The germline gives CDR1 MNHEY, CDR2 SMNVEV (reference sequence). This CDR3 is CASSPGIPGGWQYV. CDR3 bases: TGTGCCAGCAGTCCCGGGATTCCAGGAGGGTGGCAGTACGTC.

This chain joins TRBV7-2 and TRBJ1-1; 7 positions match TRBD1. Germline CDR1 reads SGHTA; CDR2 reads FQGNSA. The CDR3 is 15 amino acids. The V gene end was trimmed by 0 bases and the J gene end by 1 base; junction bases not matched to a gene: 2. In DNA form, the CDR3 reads TGTGCCAGCAGCTTAGCGGGGACAGCGAACACTGAAGCTTTCTTT. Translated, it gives CASSLAGTANTEAFF.

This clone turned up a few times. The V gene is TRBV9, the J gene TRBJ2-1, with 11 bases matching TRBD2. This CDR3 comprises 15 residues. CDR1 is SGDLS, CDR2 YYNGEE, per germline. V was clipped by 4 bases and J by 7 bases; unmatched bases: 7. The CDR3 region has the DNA TGTGCCAGCAGCTTTAGACTAGCGGGAACTAATGAGCAGTTCTTC. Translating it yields CASSFRLAGTNEQFF.

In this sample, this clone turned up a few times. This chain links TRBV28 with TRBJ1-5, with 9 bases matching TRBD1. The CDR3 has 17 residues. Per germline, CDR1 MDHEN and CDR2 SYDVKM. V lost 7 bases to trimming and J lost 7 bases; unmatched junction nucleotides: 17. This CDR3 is CASIPLRQGVRGQPQHF. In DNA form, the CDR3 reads TGTGCCAGCATCCCTCTAAGACAGGGGGTAAGAGGGCAGCCCCAGCATTTT.

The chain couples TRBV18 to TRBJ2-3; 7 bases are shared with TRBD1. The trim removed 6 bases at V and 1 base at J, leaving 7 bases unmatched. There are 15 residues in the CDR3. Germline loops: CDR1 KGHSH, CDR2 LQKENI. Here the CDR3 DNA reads TGTGCCAGCTCTCCGACAGGGTTCGGCACAGATACGCAGTATTTT. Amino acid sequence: CASSPTGFGTDTQYF.

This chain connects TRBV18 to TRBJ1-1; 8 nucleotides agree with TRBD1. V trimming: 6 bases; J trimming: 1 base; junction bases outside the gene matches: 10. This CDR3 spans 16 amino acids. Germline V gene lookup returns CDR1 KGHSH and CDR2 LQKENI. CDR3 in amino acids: CASSRRTGKENTEAFF. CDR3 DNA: TGTGCCAGCTCCCGGCGGACAGGGAAGGAGAACACTGAAGCTTTCTTT.

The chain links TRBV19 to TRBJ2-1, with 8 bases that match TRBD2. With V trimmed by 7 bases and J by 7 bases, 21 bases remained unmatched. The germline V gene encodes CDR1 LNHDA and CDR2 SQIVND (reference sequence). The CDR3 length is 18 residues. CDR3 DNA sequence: TGTGCCAGTACCTCGGCCTTATTTGCGGGAGGTGCTGTGAATGAGCAGTTCTTC. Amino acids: CASTSALFAGGAVNEQFF.

The CDR3 loop is CASSLLVRAGDQETQYF. In nucleotides, the CDR3 is TGTGCCAGCAGCTTATTGGTCAGGGCGGGAGACCAAGAGACCCAGTACTTC. This sequence joins TRBV7-9 and TRBJ2-5, with 7 bases lining up with TRBD2. This CDR3 is 17 amino acids long. J gave up 0 bases and V 2 bases, and 9 bases lay outside the gene matches. CDR1 SEHNR and CDR2 FQNEAQ come from the germline V gene (reference sequence).

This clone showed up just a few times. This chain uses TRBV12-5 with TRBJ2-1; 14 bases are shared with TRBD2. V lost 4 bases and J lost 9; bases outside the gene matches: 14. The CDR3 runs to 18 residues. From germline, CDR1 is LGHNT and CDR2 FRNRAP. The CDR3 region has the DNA TGTGCTAGTGGTTCGACCTCCGGACTAGCGGGAGGTTTGGGTGAGCAGTTCTTC. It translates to CASGSTSGLAGGLGEQFF. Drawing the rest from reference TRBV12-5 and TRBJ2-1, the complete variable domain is DARVTQTPRHKVTEMGQEVTMRCQPILGHNTVFWYRQTMMQGLELLAYFRNRAPLDDSGMPKDRFSAEMPDATLATLKIQPSEPRDSAVYFCASGSTSGLAGGLGEQFFGPGTRLTVL.